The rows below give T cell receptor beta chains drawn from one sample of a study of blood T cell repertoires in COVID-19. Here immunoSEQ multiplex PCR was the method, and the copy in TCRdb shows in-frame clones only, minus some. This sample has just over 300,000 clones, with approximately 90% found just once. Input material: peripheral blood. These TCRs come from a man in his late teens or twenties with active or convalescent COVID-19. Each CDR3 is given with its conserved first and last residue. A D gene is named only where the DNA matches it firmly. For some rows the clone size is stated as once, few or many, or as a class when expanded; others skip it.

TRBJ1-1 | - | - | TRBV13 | CASSLDRTNTEAFF | TGTGCCAGCAGCTTAGACAGGACGAACACTGAAGCTTTCTTT
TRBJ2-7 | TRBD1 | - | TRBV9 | CASSLGRGSYEQYF | TGTGCCAGCAGCCTCGGCAGGGGGAGCTACGAGCAGTACTTC
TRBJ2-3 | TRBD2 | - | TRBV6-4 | CASSDVASGGTDTQYF | TGTGCCAGCAGTGACGTGGCTAGCGGGGGCACAGATACGCAGTATTTT
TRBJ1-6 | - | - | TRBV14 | CASSRTVRSPLHF | TGTGCCAGCAGCAGGACAGTAAGGTCACCCCTCCACTTT
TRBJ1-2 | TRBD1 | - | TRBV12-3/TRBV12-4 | CASSSGQGVGYTF | TGTGCCAGCAGTTCAGGACAGGGGGTTGGCTACACCTTC
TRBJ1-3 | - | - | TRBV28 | CASSRQVLRSGNTIYF | TGTGCCAGCAGCAGACAGGTTCTCCGTTCTGGAAACACCATATATTTT
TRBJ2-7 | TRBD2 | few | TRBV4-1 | CASSQTSRSGEQYF | TGCGCCAGCAGCCAGACTAGCCGGTCGGGCGAGCAGTACTTC
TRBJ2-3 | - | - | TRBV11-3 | CASSLGSVDTQYF | TGTGCCAGCAGCTTAGGTTCAGTCGATACGCAGTATTTT
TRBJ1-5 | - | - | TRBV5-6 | CASSLGQVGAWSQPQHF | TGTGCCAGCAGCTTGGGGCAGGTAGGGGCGTGGAGTCAGCCCCAGCATTTT
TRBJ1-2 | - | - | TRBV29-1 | CSVDRQKTPYGYTF | TGCAGCGTTGATCGACAGAAAACCCCCTATGGCTACACCTTC
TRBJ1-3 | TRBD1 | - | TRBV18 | CASSPQQGQDSGNTIYF | TGTGCCAGCTCACCACAGCAGGGACAGGACTCTGGAAACACCATATATTTT
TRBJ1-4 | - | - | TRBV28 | CASRDPGTPNEKLFF | TGTGCCAGCAGAGACCCCGGGACACCTAATGAAAAACTGTTTTTT
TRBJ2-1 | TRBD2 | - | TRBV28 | CASSFGGSRGEQFF | TGTGCCAGCAGTTTTGGCGGGAGTAGGGGTGAGCAGTTCTTC
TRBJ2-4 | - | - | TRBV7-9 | CATEGEAKNIQYF | TGTGCCACGGAGGGAGAAGCCAAAAACATTCAGTACTTC
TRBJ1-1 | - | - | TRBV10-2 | CATNQLATEAFF | TGCGCCACCAACCAACTAGCCACTGAAGCTTTCTTT
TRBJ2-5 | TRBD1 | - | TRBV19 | CASSTPRDRGRETQYF | TGTGCCAGTAGTACACCTCGGGACAGGGGGCGGGAGACCCAGTACTTC
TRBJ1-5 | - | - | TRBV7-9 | CASSLATEPPQHF | TGTGCCAGCAGCTTAGCGACAGAGCCGCCCCAGCATTTT
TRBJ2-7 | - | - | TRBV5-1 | CASRGQNSPNEQYF | TGCGCCAGCAGGGGGCAGAACTCCCCCAACGAGCAGTACTTC
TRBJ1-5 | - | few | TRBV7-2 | CASSSGSGNQPQHF | TGTGCCAGCAGCTCTGGCAGCGGCAATCAGCCCCAGCATTTT
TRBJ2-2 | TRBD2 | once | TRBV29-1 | CSVESTAGRGGLFF | TGCAGCGTTGAGAGTACAGCGGGACGGGGAGGGCTGTTTTTT
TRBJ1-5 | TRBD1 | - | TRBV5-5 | CASSLSGGYQPQHF | TGTGCCAGCAGCTTATCAGGGGGCTATCAGCCCCAGCATTTT
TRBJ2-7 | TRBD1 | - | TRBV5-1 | CASSLYGQGISGSYEQYF | TGCGCCAGCAGCTTGTACGGACAGGGGATATCAGGGTCCTACGAGCAGTACTTC
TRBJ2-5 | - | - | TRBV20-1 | CSASDRETQYF | TGCAGTGCTTCCGACAGGGAGACCCAGTACTTC
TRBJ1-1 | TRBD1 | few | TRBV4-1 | CASSQARTGTMNTEAFF | TGCGCCAGCAGCCAAGCCAGGACAGGAACGATGAACACTGAAGCTTTCTTT
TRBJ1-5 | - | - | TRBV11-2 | CASSLSDSRNQPQHF | TGTGCCAGCAGCCTTTCGGACAGCCGCAATCAGCCCCAGCATTTT
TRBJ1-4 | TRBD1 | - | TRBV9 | CASSESLGQGWEKLFF | TGTGCCAGCAGCGAGTCCCTCGGACAGGGTTGGGAAAAACTGTTTTTT
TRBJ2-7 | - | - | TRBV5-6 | CASSLAQNPSYEQYF | TGTGCCAGCAGCTTGGCACAGAATCCGTCCTACGAGCAGTACTTC
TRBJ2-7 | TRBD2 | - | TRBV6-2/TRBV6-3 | CASSYSILRTSHQRSYEQYF | TGTGCCAGCAGTTACTCGATACTGAGGACTAGCCATCAGCGCTCCTACGAGCAGTACTTC
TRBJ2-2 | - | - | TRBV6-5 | CASSYYARTGELFF | TGTGCCAGCAGTTACTACGCCCGGACCGGGGAGCTGTTTTTT
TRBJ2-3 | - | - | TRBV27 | CASSHSTDTQYF | TGTGCCAGCAGCCATAGCACAGATACGCAGTATTTT
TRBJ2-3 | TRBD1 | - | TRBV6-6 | CASSRQGMAVRDTQYF | TGTGCCAGCAGTCGACAGGGGATGGCGGTGAGAGATACGCAGTATTTT
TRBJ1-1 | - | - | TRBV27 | CASSFSRRGTEAFF | TGTGCCAGCAGTTTCTCTCGCAGGGGCACTGAAGCTTTCTTT
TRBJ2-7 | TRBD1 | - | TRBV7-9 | CASTRQGYEQYF | TGTGCCAGCACTCGACAGGGCTACGAGCAGTACTTC
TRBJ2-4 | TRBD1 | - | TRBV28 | CASSGQVHLAKNIQYF | TGTGCCAGCAGCGGACAGGTCCATCTAGCCAAAAACATTCAGTACTTC
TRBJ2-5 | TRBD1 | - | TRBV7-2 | CASSLARSGGETQYF | TGTGCCAGCAGCTTAGCGAGGTCAGGGGGAGAGACCCAGTACTTC
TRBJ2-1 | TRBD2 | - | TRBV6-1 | CASSEGTSGGANEQFF | TGTGCCAGCAGTGAAGGAACTAGCGGGGGGGCCAATGAGCAGTTCTTC
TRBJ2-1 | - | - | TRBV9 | CASSSRLLRPHNEQFF | TGTGCCAGCAGCTCCCGACTCCTAAGACCTCACAATGAGCAGTTCTTC
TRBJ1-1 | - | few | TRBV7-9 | CASSSDRNEAFF | TGTGCCAGCAGCTCCGACAGAAATGAAGCTTTCTTT
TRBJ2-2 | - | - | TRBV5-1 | CASSLSWARHKTNTGELFF | TGCGCCAGCAGCTTGTCATGGGCTCGACATAAAACAAACACCGGGGAGCTGTTTTTT
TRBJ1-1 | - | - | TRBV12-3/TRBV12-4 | CASRQQSKAFF | TGTGCCAGCAGACAACAGAGCAAAGCTTTCTTT
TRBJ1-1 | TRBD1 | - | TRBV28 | CASSLWGTGKEAFF | TGTGCCAGCAGTTTATGGGGGACAGGGAAGGAGGCTTTCTTT
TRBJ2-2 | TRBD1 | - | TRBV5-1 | CASSSGTGTGELFF | TGCGCCAGCAGCTCCGGGACAGGGACCGGGGAGCTGTTTTTT
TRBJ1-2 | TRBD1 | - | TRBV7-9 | CASSDRGDGYTF | TGTGCCAGCAGCGACAGGGGAGATGGCTACACCTTC
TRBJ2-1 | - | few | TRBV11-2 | CASSNRENSYNEQFF | TGTGCCAGCAGCAATCGGGAGAACTCCTACAATGAGCAGTTCTTC
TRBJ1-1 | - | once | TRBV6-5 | CASSYGGGNTEAFF | TGTGCCAGCAGTTACGGCGGCGGGAACACTGAAGCTTTCTTT
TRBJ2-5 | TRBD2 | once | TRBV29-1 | CSVELGLEKTQYF | TGCAGCGTTGAATTGGGACTAGAAAAGACCCAGTACTTC
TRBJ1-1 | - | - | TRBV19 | CASSMRQGRGLEAFF | TGTGCCAGTAGTATGCGGCAGGGTCGTGGCCTTGAAGCTTTCTTT
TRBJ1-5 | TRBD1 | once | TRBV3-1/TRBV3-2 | CASSIRQGRPQHF | TGTGCCAGCAGCATACGACAGGGGCGGCCCCAGCATTTT
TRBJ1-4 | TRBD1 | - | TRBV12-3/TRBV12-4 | CASAGQGDEKLFF | TGTGCCAGCGCGGGACAGGGAGATGAAAAACTGTTTTTT
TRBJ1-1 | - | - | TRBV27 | CASSFSRETEAFF | TGTGCCAGCAGTTTTAGCAGGGAAACTGAAGCTTTCTTT
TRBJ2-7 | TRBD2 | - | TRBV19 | CASSPARTSGRREQYF | TGTGCCAGTAGCCCAGCCCGGACTAGCGGGAGACGCGAGCAGTACTTC
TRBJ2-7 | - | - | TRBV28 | CASSAYEQYF | TGTGCCAGCAGCGCCTACGAGCAGTACTTC
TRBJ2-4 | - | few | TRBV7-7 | CASSSPTAPSSRIAKNIQYF | TGTGCCAGCAGCTCCCCGACAGCCCCATCGTCCAGGATAGCCAAAAACATTCAGTACTTC
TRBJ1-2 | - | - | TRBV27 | CASSPAGAGVYGYTF | TGTGCCAGCAGCCCAGCGGGGGCGGGGGTATATGGCTACACCTTC
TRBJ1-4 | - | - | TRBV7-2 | CASRSQPSANEKLFF | TGTGCCAGCAGGAGTCAACCATCGGCTAATGAAAAACTGTTTTTT
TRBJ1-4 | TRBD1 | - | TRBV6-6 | CASSWTGGNEKLFF | TGTGCCAGCAGTTGGACAGGGGGTAATGAAAAACTGTTTTTT
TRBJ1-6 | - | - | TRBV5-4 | CASSFSALDNSPLHF | TGTGCCAGCAGCTTCAGCGCTCTTGATAATTCACCCCTCCACTTT
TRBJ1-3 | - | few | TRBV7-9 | CASLSGNTIYF | TGTGCCAGCCTTTCTGGAAACACCATATATTTT
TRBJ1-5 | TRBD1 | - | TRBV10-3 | CAISAGTAPDQPQHF | TGTGCCATCAGTGCAGGGACAGCTCCCGATCAGCCCCAGCATTTT